This TCR beta chain was documented in a study of blood T cell repertoires in COVID-19. About the research overall: Samples taken during acute and convalescent COVID-19 were collected in the United States, Italy and Spain.

The table came from immunoSEQ multiplex PCR; TCRdb's copy has only in-frame clones and leaves some out. In the table there are 300,000 to 400,000 clones, roughly 90% of which are singletons. Germline V CDR1 and CDR2: SGHTS, YDEGEE. There are 15 residues in the CDR3. Losses at the gene ends were 5 bases for V and 8 bases for J; bases not matched to a gene: 13. The sample consisted of peripheral blood. This clonotype was sampled from an older woman with COVID-19, enrolled during active disease. V is TRBV5-8 and J is TRBJ2-1, with 7 bases lining up with TRBD1. The CDR3 sequence: CASRDARQGAYEQFF. CDR3 DNA sequence: TGTGCCAGCAGGGACGCCAGACAGGGCGCGTATGAGCAGTTCTTC.